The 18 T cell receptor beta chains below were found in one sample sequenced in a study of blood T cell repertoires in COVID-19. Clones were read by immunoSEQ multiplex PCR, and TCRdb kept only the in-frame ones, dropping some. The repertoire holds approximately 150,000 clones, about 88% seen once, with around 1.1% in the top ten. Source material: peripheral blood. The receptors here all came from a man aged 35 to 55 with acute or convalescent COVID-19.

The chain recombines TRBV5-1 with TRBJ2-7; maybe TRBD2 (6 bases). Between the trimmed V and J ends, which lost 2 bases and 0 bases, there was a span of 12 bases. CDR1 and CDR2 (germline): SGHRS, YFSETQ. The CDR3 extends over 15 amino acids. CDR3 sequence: CASSLVGRSSYEQYF. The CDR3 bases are TGCGCCAGCAGCTTAGTAGGGAGGAGCTCCTACGAGCAGTACTTC.

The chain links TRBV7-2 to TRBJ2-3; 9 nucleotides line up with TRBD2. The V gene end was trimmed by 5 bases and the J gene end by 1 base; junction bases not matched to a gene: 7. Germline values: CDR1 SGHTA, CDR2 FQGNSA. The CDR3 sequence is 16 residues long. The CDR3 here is CASSISGGLGTDTQYF. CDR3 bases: TGTGCCAGCAGCATTAGCGGGGGCTTAGGCACAGATACGCAGTATTTT.

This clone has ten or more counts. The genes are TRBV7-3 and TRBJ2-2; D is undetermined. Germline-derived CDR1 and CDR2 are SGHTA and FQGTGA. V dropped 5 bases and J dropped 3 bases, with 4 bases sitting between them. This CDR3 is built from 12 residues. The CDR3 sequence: CASSPDTGELFF. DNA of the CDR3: TGTGCCAGCAGCCCGGACACCGGGGAGCTGTTTTTT.

The CDR3 region is CASSVSTGGQYF. The CDR3 region has the DNA TGTGCCAGCAGCGTTTCGACGGGTGGGCAGTACTTC. The chain is built from TRBV2 and TRBJ2-7; no definite D call. The V gene lost 6 bases and the J gene lost 9 bases, with 15 bases spanning the gap. Germline V gives CDR1 SNHLY, CDR2 FYNNEI. The CDR3 is 12 residues long.

Written as DNA, the CDR3 is TGTGCCAGCAGCACGAGCGGGGGGGCCTCCAATGAGCAGTTCTTC. It yields the protein CASSTSGGASNEQFF. The chain carries TRBV14 and TRBJ2-1; 10 nucleotides align to TRBD2. With 5 bases clipped from V and 6 bases from J, the junction kept 7 bases outside the gene matches. The CDR3 contains 15 residues. Per germline, CDR1 SGHDN and CDR2 FVKESK.

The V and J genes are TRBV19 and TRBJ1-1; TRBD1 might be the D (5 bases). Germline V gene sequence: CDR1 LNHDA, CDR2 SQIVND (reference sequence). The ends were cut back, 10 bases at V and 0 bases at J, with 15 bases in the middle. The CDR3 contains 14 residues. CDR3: CATALREMNTEAFF. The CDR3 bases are TGTGCCACCGCCCTCAGGGAAATGAACACTGAAGCTTTCTTT.

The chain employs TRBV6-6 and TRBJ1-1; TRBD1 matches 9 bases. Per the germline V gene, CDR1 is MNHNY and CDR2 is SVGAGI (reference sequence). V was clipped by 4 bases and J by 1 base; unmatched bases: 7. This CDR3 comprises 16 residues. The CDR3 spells CASSSAGTGTNTEAFF. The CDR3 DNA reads TGTGCCAGCAGTTCCGCCGGGACAGGGACGAACACTGAAGCTTTCTTT.

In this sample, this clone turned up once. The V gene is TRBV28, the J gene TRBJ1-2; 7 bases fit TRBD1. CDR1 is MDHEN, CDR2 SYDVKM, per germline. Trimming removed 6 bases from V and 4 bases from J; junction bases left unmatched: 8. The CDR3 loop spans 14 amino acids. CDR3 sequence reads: CASRAGTVPYGYTF. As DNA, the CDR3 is TGTGCCAGCAGAGCCGGGACAGTCCCCTATGGCTACACCTTC.

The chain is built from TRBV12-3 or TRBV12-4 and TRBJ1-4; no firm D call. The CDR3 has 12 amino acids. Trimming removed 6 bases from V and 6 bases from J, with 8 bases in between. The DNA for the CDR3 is TGTGCCAGCAGCCTTATAGATGAAAAACTGTTTTTT. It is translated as CASSLIDEKLFF.

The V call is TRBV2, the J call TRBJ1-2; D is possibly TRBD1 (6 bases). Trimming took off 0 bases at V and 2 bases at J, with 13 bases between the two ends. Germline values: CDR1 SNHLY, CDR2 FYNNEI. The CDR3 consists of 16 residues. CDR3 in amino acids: CASSEAYPTGNYGYTF. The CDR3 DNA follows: TGTGCCAGCAGTGAAGCCTACCCCACAGGGAACTATGGCTACACCTTC.

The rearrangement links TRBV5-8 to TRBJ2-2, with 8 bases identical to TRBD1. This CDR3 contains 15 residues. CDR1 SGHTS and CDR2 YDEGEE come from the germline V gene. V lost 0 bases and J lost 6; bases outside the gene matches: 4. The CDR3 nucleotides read TGTGCCAGCAGCTTGGGGACAGGGCGTCCCGGGGAGCTGTTTTTT. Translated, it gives CASSLGTGRPGELFF.

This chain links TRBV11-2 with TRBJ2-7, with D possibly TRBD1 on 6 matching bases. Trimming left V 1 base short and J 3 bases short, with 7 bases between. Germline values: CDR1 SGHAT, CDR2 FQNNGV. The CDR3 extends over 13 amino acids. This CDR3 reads CASSLGQDYEQYF. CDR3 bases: TGTGCCAGCAGCTTAGGACAGGACTACGAGCAGTACTTC.

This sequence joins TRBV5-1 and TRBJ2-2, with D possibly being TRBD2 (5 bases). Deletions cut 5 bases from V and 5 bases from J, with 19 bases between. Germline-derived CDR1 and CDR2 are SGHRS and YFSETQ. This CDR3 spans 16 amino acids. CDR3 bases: TGCGCCAGCAGTCGAGGCTTGGCTAGCAGTACCGGGGAGCTGTTTTTT. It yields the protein CASSRGLASSTGELFF.

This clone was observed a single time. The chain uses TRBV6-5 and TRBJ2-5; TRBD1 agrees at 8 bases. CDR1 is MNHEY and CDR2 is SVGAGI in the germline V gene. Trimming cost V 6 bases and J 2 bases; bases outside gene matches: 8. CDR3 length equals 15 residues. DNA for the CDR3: TGTGCCAGCAGCCCCTTCGACAGGGGACAAGAGACCCAGTACTTC. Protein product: CASSPFDRGQETQYF.

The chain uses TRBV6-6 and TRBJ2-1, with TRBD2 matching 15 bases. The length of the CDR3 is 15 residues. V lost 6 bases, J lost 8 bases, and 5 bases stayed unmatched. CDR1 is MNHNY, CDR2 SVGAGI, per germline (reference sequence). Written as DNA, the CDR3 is TGTGCCAGCAGCTGGACTAGCGGGGGGGTAGATGAGCAGTTCTTC. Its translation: CASSWTSGGVDEQFF.

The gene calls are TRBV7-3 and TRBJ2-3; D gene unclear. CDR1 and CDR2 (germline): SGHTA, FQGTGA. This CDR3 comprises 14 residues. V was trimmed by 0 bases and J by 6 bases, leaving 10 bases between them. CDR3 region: CASSLTLNTDTQYF. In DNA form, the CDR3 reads TGTGCCAGCAGCTTAACCCTCAACACGGATACGCAGTATTTT.

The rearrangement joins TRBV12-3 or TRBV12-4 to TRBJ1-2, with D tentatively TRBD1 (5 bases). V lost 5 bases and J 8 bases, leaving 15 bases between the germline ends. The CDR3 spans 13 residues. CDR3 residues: CASSDRNELGYTF. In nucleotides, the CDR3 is TGTGCCAGCAGTGACAGAAACGAATTGGGCTACACCTTC.

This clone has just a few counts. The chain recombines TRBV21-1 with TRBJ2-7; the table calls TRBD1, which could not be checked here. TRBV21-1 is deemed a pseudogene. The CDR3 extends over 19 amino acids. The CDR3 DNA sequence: TGTGCCAGCAGCAAGTCGACAGGGGGCGGAATGGATAGCTCCTACGAGCAGTACTTC. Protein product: CASSKSTGGGMDSSYEQYF.